This record covers a single TCR beta chain. Its antigen is not identified. V was clipped by 1 base and J by 11 bases, with 20 bases between them. CDR1 is SEHNR, CDR2 FQNEAQ, per germline (reference sequence). CDR3 length: 15 amino acids. The data were obtained in a study of T cell responses to AZD1222 COVID-19 vaccine. Overall study findings and caveats: At baseline, just five to seven AZD1222 recipients tested seropositive. Reports say nearly half of spike-specific TCRs go after unmutated variant regions.

The protocol was immunoSEQ multiplex PCR, while the TCRdb copy is restricted to in-frame clones and leaves out a portion. Among about 140,000 clones listed, around four fifths were seen once. This clonotype was obtained from an adult in good health. The sequencing here drew on peripheral blood, taken on day 0 of AZD1222 vaccination. This rearrangement joins TRBV7-9 to TRBJ1-1; D gene ambiguous. The CDR3 sequence is CASSLGTADHPVAFF. Written as DNA, the CDR3 is TGTGCCAGCAGCTTAGGTACAGCGGACCACCCCGTTGCTTTCTTT.